Presented here are 10 T cell receptor beta chains from one specimen sequenced in a study of cytomegalovirus exposure and HLA in healthy donors. Clones were read by immunoSEQ multiplex PCR, and TCRdb kept only the in-frame ones, dropping some. The data contain under 250,000 clones, about 90% of them singletons. The sample comprised PBMCs. The receptor source for this set is a man in his late teens or twenties in good health and CMV-seropositive.

V and J are TRBV9 and TRBJ1-1; 10 bases map to TRBD1. Trimming cost V 0 bases and J 7 bases; bases outside gene matches: 6. The CDR3 length is 15 residues. Germline V lookup: CDR1 SGDLS, CDR2 YYNGEE. The CDR3 region is CASSVGQGAWGEAFF. CDR3 nucleotides: TGTGCCAGCAGCGTAGGACAGGGGGCATGGGGTGAAGCTTTCTTT.

This clone occurred once. The rearrangement links TRBV10-2 to TRBJ2-7; TRBD2 agrees at 12 bases. V was clipped by 10 bases and J by 2 bases; unmatched bases: 12. The CDR3 sequence is 16 residues long. Germline CDR1 reads WSHSY; CDR2 reads SAAADI. In DNA, the CDR3 is TGCGCCACTGAGGATACTAGCGGGAGGTTCCCCTACGAGCAGTACTTC. Translation: CATEDTSGRFPYEQYF.

The gene calls are TRBV2 and TRBJ2-7; tentatively, D is TRBD1 or TRBD2 (5 bases each). The CDR3 runs to 13 residues. V lost 1 base and J lost 3, with 7 bases in between. Germline loops: CDR1 SNHLY, CDR2 FYNNEI. The CDR3, as DNA: TGTGCCAGCAGTGAAGGGGACGGCTACGAGCAGTACTTC. Translation: CASSEGDGYEQYF.

The chain has TRBV7-8 and TRBJ1-1; D is ambiguous. Trimming cost V 5 bases and J 6 bases, with 16 bases left between them. The germline V gene encodes CDR1 SGHVS and CDR2 FQNEAQ. CDR3 length: 14 amino acids. The CDR3 loop reads CASSRNPKLAEAFF. The CDR3 coding sequence is TGTGCCAGCAGCCGTAACCCGAAGTTGGCTGAAGCTTTCTTT. The full variable domain, with the rest looked up from reference TRBV7-8 and TRBJ1-1, is GAGVSQSPRYKVAKRGQDVALRCDPISGHVSLFWYQQALGQGPEFLTYFQNEAQLDKSGLPSDRFFAERPEGSVSTLKIQRTQQEDSAVYLCASSRNPKLAEAFFGQGTRLTVV.

The chain recombines TRBV27 with TRBJ2-7; D is ambiguous. Trimming removed 8 bases from V and 4 bases from J, with 12 bases in between. CDR3 length equals 12 residues. CDR1 and CDR2 from the germline V gene are MNHEY and SMNVEV (reference sequence). The CDR3 DNA sequence: TGTGCCAGCGGCCCTAGTTTATACGAGCAGTACTTC. Translated: CASGPSLYEQYF.

The chain combines TRBV4-1 with TRBJ2-1; TRBD2 aligns across 10 bases. V lost 6 bases, J lost 2 bases, and 1 base stayed unmatched. The CDR3 has 14 amino acids. Looked up from germline, CDR1 is MGHRA and CDR2 is YSYEKL. The CDR3 is CASRGLAAYNEQFF. Written as DNA, the CDR3 is TGCGCCAGCAGAGGACTAGCGGCCTACAATGAGCAGTTCTTC.

The gene calls are TRBV5-6 and TRBJ2-7; 7 bases agree with TRBD1. Trimming cost V 4 bases and J 0 bases; bases outside gene matches: 13. Germline V gene sequence: CDR1 SGHDT, CDR2 YYEEEE. CDR3 length: 17 residues. The CDR3 is CASSVGTAQMSSYEQYF. Written as DNA, the CDR3 is TGTGCCAGCAGCGTAGGGACAGCACAAATGAGCTCCTACGAGCAGTACTTC.

This sequence joins TRBV2 and TRBJ2-5; D remains unclear. V was pared by 7 bases and J by 6 bases, with 9 bases between. The CDR3 covers 11 residues. Germline CDR1 and CDR2: SNHLY and FYNNEI. The CDR3 nucleotides are TGTGCCAGCACAGCCGGAAAGACCCAGTACTTC. This codes for CASTAGKTQYF.

The CDR3 DNA follows: TGCGCCAGCAGCTTTTGGACAGGGGGCCTGAACACTGAAGCTTTCTTT. Its translation is CASSFWTGGLNTEAFF. This chain joins TRBV5-1 and TRBJ1-1; the match to TRBD1 covers 11 bases. The CDR3 has 16 amino acids. Germline trimming cut 2 bases from V and 0 bases from J; bases unmatched to any gene: 3. Per germline, CDR1 SGHRS and CDR2 YFSETQ.

The chain combines TRBV6-6 with TRBJ1-2; the D is unclear. The CDR3 totals 12 residues. The V end lost 7 bases, the J end lost 8 bases, and 14 bases lay between the germline ends. Germline-derived CDR1 and CDR2 are MNHNY and SVGAGI (reference sequence). CDR3 sequence (DNA): TGTGCCAGCACCAATTCAAAGGGCGGCTACACCTTC. This encodes CASTNSKGGYTF.